This TCR beta chain was obtained from a study of OX40 agonist ivuxolimab in advanced cancers. Overall study context: Among those enrolled, mean age was 60 years (range about 23 to 90) and 82.7% were male.

Study outcomes and limitations: At 0.1 to 3.0 mg/kg, CD4+ and CD8+ blood T cells expanded clonally by week 6. Among the least clonally expanded were partial responders at 0.1-3.0 mg/kg.

Only in-frame clones appear in the TCRdb table, and some are missing; sequencing was by immunoSEQ multiplex PCR. The table records more than 45,000 clones, 70% to 80% of them present only once. Remarks on this clone: The antigen remains unidentified.

The source was CD4+ or CD8+ T cells sorted from blood, collected in a trial of the OX40 agonist ivuxolimab. This clonotype was sampled from an adult with an advanced solid tumor such as melanoma, head and neck, liver or kidney cancer.

This CDR3 is CASGSSSDEQFF. In DNA, the CDR3 is TGTGCCAGCGGGAGCAGCTCCGATGAGCAGTTCTTC. The V call is TRBV11-3, the J call TRBJ2-1, with a possible D match to TRBD2 (5 bases). V lost 8 bases to trimming and J lost 8 bases, with 13 bases between them. Germline V gene lookup returns CDR1 SGHNT and CDR2 YENEEA. This CDR3 is 12 amino acids long.